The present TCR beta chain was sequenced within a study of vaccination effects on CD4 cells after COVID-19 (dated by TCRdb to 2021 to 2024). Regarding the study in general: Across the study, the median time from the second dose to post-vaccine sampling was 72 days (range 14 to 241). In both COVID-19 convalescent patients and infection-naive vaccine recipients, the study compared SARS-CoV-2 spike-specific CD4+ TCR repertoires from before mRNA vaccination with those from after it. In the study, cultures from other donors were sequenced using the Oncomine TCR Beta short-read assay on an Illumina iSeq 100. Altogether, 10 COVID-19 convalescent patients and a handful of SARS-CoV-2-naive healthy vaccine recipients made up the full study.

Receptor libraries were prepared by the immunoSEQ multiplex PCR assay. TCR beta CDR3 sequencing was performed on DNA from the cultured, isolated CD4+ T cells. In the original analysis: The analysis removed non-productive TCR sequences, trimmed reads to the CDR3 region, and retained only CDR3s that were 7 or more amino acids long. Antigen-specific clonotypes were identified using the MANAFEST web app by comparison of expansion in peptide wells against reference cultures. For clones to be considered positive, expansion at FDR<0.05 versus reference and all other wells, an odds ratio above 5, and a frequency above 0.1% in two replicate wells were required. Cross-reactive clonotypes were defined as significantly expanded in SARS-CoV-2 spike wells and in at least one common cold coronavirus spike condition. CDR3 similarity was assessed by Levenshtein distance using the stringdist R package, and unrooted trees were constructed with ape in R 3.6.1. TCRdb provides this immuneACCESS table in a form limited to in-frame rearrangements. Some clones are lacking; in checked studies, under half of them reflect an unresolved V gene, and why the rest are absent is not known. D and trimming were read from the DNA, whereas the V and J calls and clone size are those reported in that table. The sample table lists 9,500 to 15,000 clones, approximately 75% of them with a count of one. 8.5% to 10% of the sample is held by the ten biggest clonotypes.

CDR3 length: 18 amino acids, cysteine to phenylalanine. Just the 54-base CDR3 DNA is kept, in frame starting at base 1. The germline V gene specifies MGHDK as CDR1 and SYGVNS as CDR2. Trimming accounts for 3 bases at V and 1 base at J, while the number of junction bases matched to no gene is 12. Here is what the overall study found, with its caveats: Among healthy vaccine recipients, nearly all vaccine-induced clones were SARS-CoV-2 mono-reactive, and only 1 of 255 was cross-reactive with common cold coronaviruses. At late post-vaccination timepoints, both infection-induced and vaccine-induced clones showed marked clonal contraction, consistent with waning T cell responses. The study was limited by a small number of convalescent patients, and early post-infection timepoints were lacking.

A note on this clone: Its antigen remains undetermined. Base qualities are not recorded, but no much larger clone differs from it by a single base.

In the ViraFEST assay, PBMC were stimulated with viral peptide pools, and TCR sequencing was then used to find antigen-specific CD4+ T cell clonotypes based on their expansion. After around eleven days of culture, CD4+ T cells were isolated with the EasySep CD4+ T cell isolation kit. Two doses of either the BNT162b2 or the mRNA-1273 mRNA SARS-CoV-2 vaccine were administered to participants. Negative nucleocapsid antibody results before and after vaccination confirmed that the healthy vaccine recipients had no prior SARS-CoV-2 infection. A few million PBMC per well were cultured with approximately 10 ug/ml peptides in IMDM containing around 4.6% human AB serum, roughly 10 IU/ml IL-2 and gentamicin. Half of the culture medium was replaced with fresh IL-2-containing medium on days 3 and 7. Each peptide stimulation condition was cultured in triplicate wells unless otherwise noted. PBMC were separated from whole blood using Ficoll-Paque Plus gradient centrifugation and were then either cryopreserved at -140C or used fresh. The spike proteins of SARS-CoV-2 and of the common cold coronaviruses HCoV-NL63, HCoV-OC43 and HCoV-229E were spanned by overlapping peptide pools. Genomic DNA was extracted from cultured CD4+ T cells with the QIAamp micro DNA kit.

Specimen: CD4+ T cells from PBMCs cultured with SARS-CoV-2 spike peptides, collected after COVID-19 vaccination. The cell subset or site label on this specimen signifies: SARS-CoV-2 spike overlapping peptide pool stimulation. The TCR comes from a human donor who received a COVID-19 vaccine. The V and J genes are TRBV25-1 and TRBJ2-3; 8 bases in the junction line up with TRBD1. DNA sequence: TGTGCCAGCAGTGAGCCCGCCGGTGGACAGGGAGGCACAGATACGCAGTATTTT. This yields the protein CASSEPAGGQGGTDTQYF.